The rows below give T cell receptor beta chains drawn from one sample of a study of CD8 T cells in ankylosing spondylitis. MiXCR, run by TCRdb on the 5' RACE reads, gives a single entry per CDR3 protein. Among a few hundred thousand distinct CDR3 sequences listed, about a fifth were seen once. The sample consisted of blood, either unsorted or a sorted T cell fraction (not recorded which). The receptors were gathered from a male donor with ankylosing spondylitis. CDR3s include the opening cysteine and the closing phenylalanine or tryptophan.

v_call: TRBV12-3/TRBV12-4
cdr3_aa: CASSFRVSGANVLTF

v_call: TRBV6-1
cdr3_aa: CAGGTGATDTQYF

v_call: TRBV6-2/TRBV6-3
cdr3_aa: CASSYGAAENTEAFF

v_call: TRBV28
cdr3_aa: CASSLLSNYNEQFF

v_call: TRBV11-2
cdr3_aa: CASSLDPGGADTQYF

v_call: TRBV4-3
cdr3_aa: CASSQVGSLRTDTQYF

v_call: TRBV12-3/TRBV12-4
cdr3_aa: CASSPGFSSNEQFF

v_call: TRBV7-9
cdr3_aa: CASSARLDGLAKNIQYF

v_call: TRBV28
cdr3_aa: CASSPGTSDPAETQYF

v_call: TRBV24-1
cdr3_aa: CATSDLYRGELDTQYF

v_call: TRBV29-1
cdr3_aa: CSAGSSGANVLTF

v_call: TRBV5-1
cdr3_aa: CASSLAPSGSSGETQYF

v_call: TRBV20-1
cdr3_aa: CSALPGGPNYGYTF

v_call: TRBV2
cdr3_aa: CAGSRGGDQPQHF

v_call: TRBV7-9
cdr3_aa: CASSLMQAADEQFF

v_call: TRBV4-1
cdr3_aa: CASSYGGQETQYF

v_call: TRBV2
cdr3_aa: CASRMGSGENTGELFF

v_call: TRBV19
cdr3_aa: CASSSQGSGNQPQHF

v_call: TRBV5-1
cdr3_aa: CASTRLAGGGADTQYF

v_call: TRBV7-8
cdr3_aa: CASSLGLAGLSSYNEQFF

v_call: TRBV19
cdr3_aa: CASSPTGNAAHEQYF

v_call: TRBV5-6
cdr3_aa: CASSQETGVGEQFF

v_call: TRBV5-1
cdr3_aa: CASTSAHNGELFF